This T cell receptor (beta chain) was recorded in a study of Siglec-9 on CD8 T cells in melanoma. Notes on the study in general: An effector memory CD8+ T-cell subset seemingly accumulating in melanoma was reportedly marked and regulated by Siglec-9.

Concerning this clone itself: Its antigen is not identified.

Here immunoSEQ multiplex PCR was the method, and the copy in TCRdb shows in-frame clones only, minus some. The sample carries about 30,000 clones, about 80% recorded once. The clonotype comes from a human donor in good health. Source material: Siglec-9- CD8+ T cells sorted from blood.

The CDR3 protein is CASSPGTGNIDQPQHF. The CDR3 DNA is TGTGCCAGCAGTCCCGGGACAGGGAATATAGATCAGCCCCAGCATTTT. The chain employs TRBV27 and TRBJ1-5; 9 bases line up with TRBD1. Germline V lookup: CDR1 MNHEY, CDR2 SMNVEV (reference sequence). Germline trimming cut 5 bases from V and 5 bases from J; bases unmatched to any gene: 10. The CDR3 totals 16 residues.